The rows below give T cell receptor beta chains drawn from one sample of a study of blood T cell repertoires in COVID-19. Only in-frame clones appear in the TCRdb table, and some are missing; sequencing was by immunoSEQ multiplex PCR. Here the sample spans fewer than 75,000 clones, over 80% being singletons. Material for sequencing was peripheral blood. These receptors all come from a human donor in a cohort sampled during active COVID-19. Both conserved end residues are part of each CDR3. The D gene is left open where the match is weak. Clone size appears in some rows only: once, few, many, or a class for an expanded clone.

clone size: -; V gene: TRBV2; D gene: -; J gene: TRBJ2-7; CDR3 DNA: TGTGCCAGCAGTGTAACGTTCGGTCCCTACGAGCAGTACTTC; CDR3 protein: CASSVTFGPYEQYF
clone size: -; V gene: TRBV6-6; D gene: -; J gene: TRBJ2-1; CDR3 DNA: TGTGCCAGCCGCCCCCTACCCCACAATGAGCAGTTCTTC; CDR3 protein: CASRPLPHNEQFF
clone size: few; V gene: TRBV5-6; D gene: TRBD1; J gene: TRBJ1-2; CDR3 DNA: TGTGCCAGCAGCTTCCAGGGGGCTGTATTCTATGGCTACACCTTC; CDR3 protein: CASSFQGAVFYGYTF
clone size: once; V gene: TRBV7-3; D gene: TRBD2; J gene: TRBJ2-3; CDR3 DNA: TGTGCCAGCAGCCAGGAGGGTGGTAGCGGGGGGACGAATACGCAGTATTTT; CDR3 protein: CASSQEGGSGGTNTQYF
clone size: few; V gene: TRBV7-6; D gene: -; J gene: TRBJ2-5; CDR3 DNA: TGTGCCAGCGCCCCCTCCGGACTTCCCGGAGGGACCCAGTACTTC; CDR3 protein: CASAPSGLPGGTQYF
clone size: -; V gene: TRBV28; D gene: -; J gene: TRBJ1-4; CDR3 DNA: TGTGCCAGCACCTTCGGGGGGAGTGATGGTGAAAAACTGTTTTTT; CDR3 protein: CASTFGGSDGEKLFF
clone size: -; V gene: TRBV21-1; D gene: -; J gene: TRBJ1-3; CDR3 DNA: TGTGCCAGCATGTCGGGACTGTACTCTGGAAACACCATATATTTT; CDR3 protein: CASMSGLYSGNTIYF
clone size: -; V gene: TRBV5-1; D gene: -; J gene: TRBJ1-6; CDR3 DNA: TGCGCCAGCAGCGAACCAGACAGATTCTATAATTCACCCCTCCACTTT; CDR3 protein: CASSEPDRFYNSPLHF
clone size: -; V gene: TRBV5-1; D gene: TRBD1; J gene: TRBJ2-5; CDR3 DNA: TGCGCCAGCAGCTTGGTTGGACAGGGGCAGGAGACCCAGTACTTC; CDR3 protein: CASSLVGQGQETQYF
clone size: medium-sized; V gene: TRBV4-1; D gene: -; J gene: TRBJ2-7; CDR3 DNA: TGCGCCAGCAGCCCTCAACCCCACGGGACCTACGAGCAGTACTTC; CDR3 protein: CASSPQPHGTYEQYF
clone size: -; V gene: TRBV7-9; D gene: TRBD2; J gene: TRBJ2-7; CDR3 DNA: TGTGCCAGCAGCTCAAGGCTAGCGGGGGGCACTTCCTACGAGCAGTACTTC; CDR3 protein: CASSSRLAGGTSYEQYF
clone size: -; V gene: TRBV7-8; D gene: TRBD1; J gene: TRBJ1-2; CDR3 DNA: TGTGCCAGTAGCGCGACAGGGCTCTATGGCTACACCTTC; CDR3 protein: CASSATGLYGYTF
clone size: -; V gene: TRBV30; D gene: TRBD2; J gene: TRBJ2-7; CDR3 DNA: TGTGCCTGGAGTTTAGCGGGGGGGCTCGAGCAGTACTTC; CDR3 protein: CAWSLAGGLEQYF
clone size: -; V gene: TRBV9; D gene: TRBD2; J gene: TRBJ2-3; CDR3 DNA: TGTGCCAGCAGCGGACTAGCGGGGGGGCAAGATACGCAGTATTTT; CDR3 protein: CASSGLAGGQDTQYF
clone size: once; V gene: TRBV15; D gene: TRBD1; J gene: TRBJ1-5; CDR3 DNA: TGTGCCACCAGCAGAGCGATCAGGGGGCGGCCCACCTTGTCGCCCCAGCATTTT; CDR3 protein: CATSRAIRGRPTLSPQHF
clone size: -; V gene: TRBV11-1; D gene: TRBD1; J gene: TRBJ2-5; CDR3 DNA: TGTGCCAGCAGCCGTCGACAGGGTTTGAGGCAAGAGACCCAGTACTTC; CDR3 protein: CASSRRQGLRQETQYF
clone size: few; V gene: TRBV28; D gene: -; J gene: TRBJ1-6; CDR3 DNA: TGTGCCAGCAGCCATCCTTTTGGGAGTAATTCACCCCTCCACTTT; CDR3 protein: CASSHPFGSNSPLHF
clone size: -; V gene: TRBV5-1; D gene: -; J gene: TRBJ2-7; CDR3 DNA: TGCGCCAGCAGTCCTCCAAGCAGCAGGGACGAGCAGTACTTC; CDR3 protein: CASSPPSSRDEQYF
clone size: -; V gene: TRBV2; D gene: TRBD1; J gene: TRBJ2-7; CDR3 DNA: TGTGCCAGCAGCCCGGGACAGGGGGTATACGAGCAGTACTTC; CDR3 protein: CASSPGQGVYEQYF
clone size: -; V gene: TRBV19; D gene: TRBD1; J gene: TRBJ1-1; CDR3 DNA: TGTGCCAGTACTACGAATCTGGGACAGGAGAACACTGAAGCTTTCTTT; CDR3 protein: CASTTNLGQENTEAFF
clone size: -; V gene: TRBV7-9; D gene: -; J gene: TRBJ1-4; CDR3 DNA: TGTGCCAGCAGCTCGACAGTTAATGAAAAACTGTTTTTT; CDR3 protein: CASSSTVNEKLFF
clone size: few; V gene: TRBV5-1; D gene: -; J gene: TRBJ2-1; CDR3 DNA: TGCGCCAGCAGCTCGCGGACAGACTCCTACAATGAGCAGTTCTTC; CDR3 protein: CASSSRTDSYNEQFF
clone size: -; V gene: TRBV28; D gene: -; J gene: TRBJ1-2; CDR3 DNA: TGTGCCAGCAGGAGGGACTATGGCTACACCTTC; CDR3 protein: CASRRDYGYTF
clone size: -; V gene: TRBV6-4; D gene: -; J gene: TRBJ1-1; CDR3 DNA: TGTGCCAGCAGTGACTCGGGAGGTAGGGAAGCTTTCTTT; CDR3 protein: CASSDSGGREAFF
clone size: -; V gene: TRBV10-3; D gene: -; J gene: TRBJ2-1; CDR3 DNA: TGTGCCATCAGTACCCCTCTCACAGGGCATCAGTTCTTC; CDR3 protein: CAISTPLTGHQFF
clone size: -; V gene: TRBV6-4; D gene: -; J gene: TRBJ2-7; CDR3 DNA: TGTGCCAGCAGTGACCCGGGTTTGGCAGGGGGGACCTACGAGCAGTACTTC; CDR3 protein: CASSDPGLAGGTYEQYF
clone size: -; V gene: TRBV7-8; D gene: TRBD1; J gene: TRBJ2-7; CDR3 DNA: TGTGCCAGCAGCTTAAATTTTAGGGGGCTCGGCGAGCAGTACTTC; CDR3 protein: CASSLNFRGLGEQYF
clone size: -; V gene: TRBV25-1; D gene: -; J gene: TRBJ1-2; CDR3 DNA: TGTGCCAGCAGTGGCCGGGTGATGGGCTATGGCTACACCTTC; CDR3 protein: CASSGRVMGYGYTF
clone size: -; V gene: TRBV27; D gene: TRBD1; J gene: TRBJ2-2; CDR3 DNA: TGTGCCAGCAGTCGCCGGGACAGGCAGAACGGGGAGCTGTTTTTT; CDR3 protein: CASSRRDRQNGELFF
clone size: -; V gene: TRBV2; D gene: TRBD1; J gene: TRBJ2-2; CDR3 DNA: TGTGCCAGCAGTAAGGGACAGGAATTGAACACCGGGGAGCTGTTTTTT; CDR3 protein: CASSKGQELNTGELFF
clone size: -; V gene: TRBV4-2; D gene: TRBD1; J gene: TRBJ1-1; CDR3 DNA: TGTGCCAGCAGCCACAGTGAGGGGGCGCGCGGCACTGAAGCTTTCTTT; CDR3 protein: CASSHSEGARGTEAFF
clone size: -; V gene: TRBV7-9; D gene: -; J gene: TRBJ1-4; CDR3 DNA: TGTGCCAGCAGCTTAGGAGGGGGTTCTAATGAAAAACTGTTTTTT; CDR3 protein: CASSLGGGSNEKLFF
clone size: -; V gene: TRBV19; D gene: TRBD2; J gene: TRBJ2-5; CDR3 DNA: TGTGCCAGTAGGTCGGGGCTTAGCGGGGTCGGAGAGACCCAGTACTTC; CDR3 protein: CASRSGLSGVGETQYF
clone size: -; V gene: TRBV19; D gene: -; J gene: TRBJ2-5; CDR3 DNA: TGTGCCAGTAGTATTTGGGGCCGAGCCGGAGAGACCCAGTACTTC; CDR3 protein: CASSIWGRAGETQYF
clone size: -; V gene: TRBV5-1; D gene: -; J gene: TRBJ1-4; CDR3 DNA: TGCGCCAGCAGCCTAACGCCGGACAGAGGGAATGAAAAACTGTTTTTT; CDR3 protein: CASSLTPDRGNEKLFF
clone size: -; V gene: TRBV11-2; D gene: -; J gene: TRBJ1-1; CDR3 DNA: TGTGCCAGCAGCTTAGAACGGGGGACTGAAGCTTTCTTT; CDR3 protein: CASSLERGTEAFF
clone size: -; V gene: TRBV4-1; D gene: -; J gene: TRBJ2-2; CDR3 DNA: TGCGCCAGCAGCCCCCCGTGGACAGAGAACACCGGGGAGCTGTTTTTT; CDR3 protein: CASSPPWTENTGELFF
clone size: -; V gene: TRBV28; D gene: TRBD1; J gene: TRBJ2-4; CDR3 DNA: TGTGCCAGCAGCCCCAAAAGGACAGGGGACAAAAACATTCAGTACTTC; CDR3 protein: CASSPKRTGDKNIQYF
clone size: -; V gene: TRBV7-2; D gene: TRBD2; J gene: TRBJ2-3; CDR3 DNA: TGTGCCTCACTGACTAGCGGGGGACCCACAGATACGCAGTATTTT; CDR3 protein: CASLTSGGPTDTQYF
clone size: few; V gene: TRBV7-2; D gene: TRBD2; J gene: TRBJ2-1; CDR3 DNA: TGTGCCAGCAGCCCTTGGACTAGCGGGGGCCCCCATGCGGTTAATGAGCAGTTCTTC; CDR3 protein: CASSPWTSGGPHAVNEQFF
clone size: -; V gene: TRBV5-4; D gene: -; J gene: TRBJ1-2; CDR3 DNA: TGTGCCAGCAGCTTGACGAGGGGGTATGGCTACACCTTC; CDR3 protein: CASSLTRGYGYTF
clone size: -; V gene: TRBV6-6; D gene: -; J gene: TRBJ2-1; CDR3 DNA: TGTGCCAGCAGTTACTCCCGAGACAATGAGCAGTTCTTC; CDR3 protein: CASSYSRDNEQFF
clone size: -; V gene: TRBV6-2/TRBV6-3; D gene: -; J gene: TRBJ2-2; CDR3 DNA: TGTGCCAGCAGCCAGGGGCAGGTGAACACCGGGGAGCTGTTTTTT; CDR3 protein: CASSQGQVNTGELFF
clone size: few; V gene: TRBV9; D gene: TRBD1; J gene: TRBJ1-6; CDR3 DNA: TGTGCCAGCAGCGGACCCGGAGACAGGGCCGAAACGAGCTCCTATAATTCACCCCTCCACTTT; CDR3 protein: CASSGPGDRAETSSYNSPLHF
clone size: -; V gene: TRBV4-2; D gene: -; J gene: TRBJ2-3; CDR3 DNA: TGTGCCAGCAGCCAAGAGTCTCGGGGGAGAGATACGCAGTATTTT; CDR3 protein: CASSQESRGRDTQYF